The 13 T cell receptor beta chains below were found in one sample sequenced in a study of CD8+ T cells in alopecia areata. It was cDNA, reverse transcribed from extracted RNA, that served as the sequencing template. Only in-frame clones appear in the TCRdb table, and some are missing; sequencing was by immunoSEQ multiplex PCR. The data hold 150,000 to 200,000 clones, with approximately 70% observed a single time. The source was CD8+ T cells sorted from blood, collected at week 0. The source of these receptors is a human donor with alopecia areata.

The J gene is TRBJ2-1, the V gene TRBV10-3; D unclear. This CDR3 has 16 residues. V was shortened by 6 bases and J by 7 bases, with 22 bases between the two germline ends. The germline V gene has CDR1 ENHRY and CDR2 SYGVKD. The CDR3 loop is CAISGMVVISVNEQFF. The CDR3 DNA is TGTGCCATCAGCGGAATGGTAGTCATCTCTGTGAATGAGCAGTTCTTC.

The chain couples TRBV5-1 to TRBJ2-1; D tentatively reads TRBD1 or TRBD2 (6 bases each). V was trimmed by 4 bases and J by 7 bases, leaving 18 bases between them. CDR1 is SGHRS, CDR2 YFSETQ, per germline. The CDR3 covers 15 residues. The CDR3 region has the DNA TGCGCCAGCAGCATAACCTTTGGAGGGGGGAATGAGCAGTTCTTC. Its translation: CASSITFGGGNEQFF.

This rearrangement joins TRBV5-6 to TRBJ1-5; no clear D gene. Per the germline V gene, CDR1 is SGHDT and CDR2 is YYEEEE. The CDR3 totals 14 residues. Trimming pared 4 bases from V and 5 bases from J, leaving 13 bases between. This chain's CDR3 is CASSTIELDQPQHF. The CDR3 DNA sequence: TGTGCCAGCAGCACCATAGAATTGGATCAGCCCCAGCATTTT.

The chain joins TRBV5-6 to TRBJ2-7; TRBD2 matches at 9 bases. The CDR3 loop spans 14 amino acids. V shed 3 bases and J 2 bases; nucleotides not matched to a gene: 3. Germline V gene sequence: CDR1 SGHDT, CDR2 YYEEEE. As DNA, the CDR3 is TGTGCCAGCAGCTCTCTAGCGGGGCCCTACGAGCAGTACTTC. Translation gives CASSSLAGPYEQYF. Complete variable domain (other parts from reference TRBV5-6 and TRBJ2-7): DAGVTQSPTHLIKTRGQQVTLRCSPKSGHDTVSWYQQALGQGPQFIFQYYEEEERQRGNFPDRFSGHQFPNYSSELNVNALLLGDSALYLCASSSLAGPYEQYFGPGTRLTVT.

The V gene is TRBV27, the J gene TRBJ2-3; 7 bases line up with TRBD1. CDR1 is MNHEY and CDR2 is SMNVEV in the germline V gene (reference sequence). The CDR3 spans 14 residues. V shed 5 bases and J 5 bases; nucleotides not matched to a gene: 7. The CDR3 loop reads CASSLTGNGDTQYF. CDR3 DNA sequence: TGTGCCAGCAGTCTGACAGGGAATGGAGATACGCAGTATTTT.

This rearrangement joins TRBV29-1 to TRBJ1-1; 9 bases are shared with TRBD1. Germline CDR1 and CDR2: SQVTM and ANQGSEA. The junction had 12 bases not matched to a gene; V was cut back by 4 bases and J by 0 bases. The CDR3 spans 17 residues. In nucleotides, the CDR3 is TGCAGCGTTGTTCTCGACAGGGGGACGGACATGAACACTGAAGCTTTCTTT. It specifies CSVVLDRGTDMNTEAFF. Combining the CDR3 with reference TRBV29-1 and TRBJ1-1 gives the whole variable domain SAVISQKPSRDICQRGTSLTIQCQVDSQVTMMFWYRQQPGQSLTLIATANQGSEATYESGFVIDKFPISRPNLTFSTLTVSNMSPEDSSIYLCSVVLDRGTDMNTEAFFGQGTRLTVV.

The chain uses TRBV7-3 and TRBJ2-2, with D unresolved. V lost 0 bases and J lost 4, with 3 bases in between. CDR1 and CDR2 (germline): SGHTA, FQGTGA. CDR3 size: 13 residues. CDR3 residues: CASSLTPTGELFF. The CDR3 DNA sequence: TGTGCCAGCAGCTTAACTCCCACCGGGGAGCTGTTTTTT.

The chain combines TRBV7-8 with TRBJ1-2, with D perhaps matching TRBD1 (5 bases). Germline CDR1 reads SGHVS; CDR2 reads FQNEAQ. This CDR3 has 12 residues. Deletions cut 5 bases from V and 6 bases from J, with 10 bases between. The CDR3 DNA sequence: TGTGCCAGCAGCCTTGGGGCCGATGGCTACACCTTC. Translated: CASSLGADGYTF.

The V call is TRBV27, the J call TRBJ2-7, with D maybe TRBD1 (6 bases). This CDR3 spans 16 amino acids. Per the germline V gene, CDR1 is MNHEY and CDR2 is SMNVEV (reference sequence). V gave up 2 bases and J gave up 7 bases, with 21 bases separating them. For the CDR3, the DNA is TGTGCCAGCAGTTTACTCCAGCACAGGGATATAAGGGAGCAGTACTTC. Its protein is CASSLLQHRDIREQYF.

The CDR3 loop reads CASSYWGTENTEAFF. The CDR3 DNA follows: TGTGCCAGCAGTTATTGGGGGACAGAGAACACTGAAGCTTTCTTT. V is TRBV6-5 and J is TRBJ1-1; TRBD1 aligns across 7 bases. The germline V gene encodes CDR1 MNHEY and CDR2 SVGAGI. The CDR3 runs to 15 residues. Germline trimming cut 3 bases from V and 1 base from J; bases unmatched to any gene: 5.

The chain recombines TRBV5-4 with TRBJ1-5; 7 bases align to TRBD1. Unmatched junction bases numbered 5, after V lost 4 bases and J lost 4 bases. The CDR3 contains 14 residues. CDR1 SGHNT and CDR2 YYREEE come from the germline V gene (reference sequence). CDR3 region: CASSLQGINQPQHF. The CDR3, as DNA: TGTGCCAGCAGCCTACAGGGGATAAATCAGCCCCAGCATTTT.

The table lists this clone with a few counts. The V call is TRBV29-1, the J call TRBJ2-7; 7 nucleotides line up with TRBD1. The ends lost 0 bases at V and 3 bases at J; junction bases unmatched: 8. CDR1 is SQVTM and CDR2 is ANQGSEA in the germline V gene. The CDR3 totals 15 residues. In DNA form, the CDR3 reads TGCAGCGTTGAAGACCGGGACAGTCCCGTCTACGAGCAGTACTTC. Residues: CSVEDRDSPVYEQYF.

This chain links TRBV4-2 with TRBJ2-1; D may be TRBD2 (5 bases). The germline V and J ends were trimmed by 4 bases and 0 bases, with 16 bases remaining between them. Germline values: CDR1 LGHNA, CDR2 YNFKEQ. The CDR3 consists of 17 residues. CDR3 sequence reads: CASSRPSEGSSYNEQFF. The DNA of the CDR3 is TGTGCCAGCAGCCGTCCCTCGGAAGGGAGCTCCTACAATGAGCAGTTCTTC.